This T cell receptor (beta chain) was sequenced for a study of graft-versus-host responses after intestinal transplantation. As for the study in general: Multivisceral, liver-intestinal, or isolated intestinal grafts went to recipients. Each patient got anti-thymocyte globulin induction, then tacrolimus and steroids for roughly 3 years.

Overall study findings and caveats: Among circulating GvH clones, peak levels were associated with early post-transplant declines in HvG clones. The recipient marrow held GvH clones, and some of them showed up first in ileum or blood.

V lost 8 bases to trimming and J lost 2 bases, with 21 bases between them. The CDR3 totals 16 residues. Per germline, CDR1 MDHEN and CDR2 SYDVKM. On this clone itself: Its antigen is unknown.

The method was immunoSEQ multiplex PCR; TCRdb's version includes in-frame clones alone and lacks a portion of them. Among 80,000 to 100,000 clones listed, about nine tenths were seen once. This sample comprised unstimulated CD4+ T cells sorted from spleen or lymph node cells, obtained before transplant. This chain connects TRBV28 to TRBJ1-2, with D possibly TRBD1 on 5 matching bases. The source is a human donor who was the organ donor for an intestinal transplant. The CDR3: CASLRVTAGRNYGYTF. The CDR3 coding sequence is TGTGCCAGCTTGCGGGTAACCGCAGGGAGGAACTATGGCTACACCTTC.